This is a list of T cell receptor beta chains from one sample in a study of regulatory T cells in long-lasting Graves disease. Each CDR3 protein gets one entry after TCRdb re-called the multiplex PCR reads with MiXCR. This sample has about 560,000 distinct CDR3 sequences, with about 15% found just once. Separately, the same data were catalogued under a study of T cells in Graves' hyperthyroidism and ophthalmopathy.

Source: peripheral blood mononuclear cells (PBMCs), taken at new diagnosis, from a patient treated with antithyroid drugs. These TCRs come from a man younger than 35 with Graves disease. The CDR3 runs from the conserved cysteine through the conserved F or W. A D gene is named only where the DNA matches it firmly. Some rows have no size entry. The others give once, few or many, or a class for an expanded clone.

d_gene,v_gene,abundance,j_gene,CDR3aa,CDR3nt
TRBD1,TRBV12-3/TRBV12-4,many,TRBJ1-1,CASTTSHGQGIGEAFF,TGTGCCAGCACCACTTCACATGGACAGGGGATTGGTGAAGCTTTCTTT
.,TRBV5-4,few,TRBJ2-1,CASSQVVSYNEQFF,TGTGCCAGCAGCCAAGTCGTCTCCTACAATGAGCAGTTCTTC
TRBD1,TRBV28,many,TRBJ2-4,CASSPMRTGHRGIQYF,TGTGCCAGCAGTCCGATGCGGACAGGGCATAGAGGCATTCAGTACTTC
.,TRBV13,.,TRBJ2-1,CASSLVEGVWPVDNEQFF,TGTGCCAGCAGCTTAGTCGAGGGAGTGTGGCCGGTGGACAATGAGCAGTTCTTC
TRBD2,TRBV12-3/TRBV12-4,.,TRBJ2-3,CASSLSAGGTDTQYF,TGTGCCAGCAGTTTAAGCGCGGGAGGCACAGATACGCAGTATTTT
TRBD2,TRBV7-2,many,TRBJ2-1,CASSQTDYGTSAYNEQFF,TGTGCCAGCAGCCAAACCGACTACGGGACTAGCGCCTACAATGAGCAGTTCTTC
.,TRBV7-2,few,TRBJ2-7,CASSFSRGTYEQYF,TGTGCCAGCAGCTTTAGTCGCGGAACCTACGAGCAGTACTTC
.,TRBV11-1,many,TRBJ2-6,CASSPGRRWESGANVLTF,TGTGCCAGCAGCCCAGGGAGACGGTGGGAATCTGGGGCCAACGTCCTGACTTTC
TRBD1,TRBV15,many,TRBJ2-7,CATSRDPTGAYEQYF,TGTGCCACCAGCAGAGATCCGACAGGGGCCTACGAGCAGTACTTC
.,TRBV2,.,TRBJ2-7,CASSELEAVYEQYF,TGTGCCAGCAGTGAATTAGAAGCGGTCTACGAGCAGTACTTC
TRBD1,TRBV29-1,few,TRBJ2-1,CNVPYRGGSSYNEQFF,TGCAACGTGCCCTACAGGGGCGGAAGCTCCTACAATGAGCAGTTCTTC
.,TRBV11-2,many,TRBJ1-6,CASSLERVSPLHF,TGTGCCAGCAGCTTAGAGAGGGTCTCACCCCTCCACTTT
TRBD1,TRBV6-1,few,TRBJ2-2,CASSNTGGANTGELFF,TGTGCCAGCAGTAATACAGGGGGCGCGAACACCGGGGAGCTGTTTTTT
.,TRBV28,few,TRBJ1-3,CATQGLGTGYF,TGTGCCACCCAGGGACTCGGGACGGGGTATTTT
.,TRBV6-1,.,TRBJ2-7,CASSLPGSLLYEQYF,TGTGCCAGCAGTCTCCCGGGGAGCCTTCTCTACGAGCAGTACTTC
.,TRBV5-4,.,TRBJ2-1,CASRPDTGSQHYNEQFF,TGTGCCAGCAGACCCGATACAGGTTCCCAACACTACAATGAGCAGTTCTTC
TRBD1,TRBV6-1,.,TRBJ2-1,CASRWTGDSNEQFF,TGTGCCAGCAGGTGGACAGGGGATTCGAATGAGCAGTTCTTC
.,TRBV10-3,many,TRBJ2-7,CAISRGGYREQYF,TGTGCCATCAGCAGGGGAGGGTACCGCGAGCAGTACTTC
TRBD2,TRBV9,.,TRBJ2-7,CASSAGGLAGAYEQYF,TGTGCCAGCAGCGCAGGAGGACTAGCGGGGGCCTACGAGCAGTACTTC